This record looks at one T cell receptor beta chain sequence and its context. The antigen is not known. The investigators reverse transcribed all of the isolated RNA, so they sequenced expressed TCRB transcripts. Profiling relied on immunoSEQ multiplex PCR, and the TCRdb table lists in-frame clones only, not all of them. The repertoire includes 860,000 or so clones, roughly 15% of them detected once, and around 0.02% sits in the top ten. This entry belongs to a study of beta chain features in type 1 diabetes. V trimming: 2 bases; J trimming: 5 bases; junction bases outside the gene matches: 3. CDR3 length equals 15 residues. Germline-derived CDR1 and CDR2 are MNHNS and SASEGT. Study-level results: The study notes PCR might favor shorter templates equally in patients and controls. Healthy donors had naive, central memory and Treg TCRB repertoires that appeared less similar than those seen among patients.

The source is a woman aged 18-35 years in good health. The sequencing input was naive CD4+ T cells from blood. The V call is TRBV6-1, the J call TRBJ1-4; 9 bases fit TRBD1. CDR3 region: CASSEPGQGNEKLFF. The CDR3 nucleotides read TGTGCCAGCAGTGAACCGGGACAGGGCAATGAAAAACTGTTTTTT.